The present TCR beta chain was sequenced within a study of blood T cell repertoires in COVID-19. At the level of the study: The United States, Italy and Spain provided the acute and convalescent COVID-19 samples. In each case, the material was cDNA or gDNA derived from T cells, B-cell-depleted T cells, or PBMCs.

Original processing methods: From reference gene primer amplification, estimates of nucleated cell counts were derived. Sequencing used immunoSEQ multiplex PCR; TCRdb keeps in-frame clones, though not all of them. Clone size and V and J calls were adopted from that table, with D and trimming inferred from the DNA. This sample has around 190,000 clones, with 80% to 85% found just once. With V trimmed by 0 bases and J by 2 bases, 4 bases remained unmatched. Germline V lookup: CDR1 SGHNT, CDR2 YYREEE (reference sequence). This CDR3 contains 16 residues. In terms of age and location, participants ranged from roughly 18 to 89 years and lived in about two dozen US areas.

Source material: PBMCs or T cells enriched from blood (not recorded which). The TCR was taken from a woman in her 30s who had been exposed to COVID-19. This chain joins TRBV5-4 and TRBJ2-1, with TRBD1 matching 8 bases. This CDR3 is CASSLGGQVTYNEQFF. The DNA of the CDR3 is TGTGCCAGCAGCTTGGGGGGACAGGTAACCTACAATGAGCAGTTCTTC.